This T cell receptor (beta chain) was sequenced in a study of CD8 T cells in ankylosing spondylitis. In this sample, this clonotype turned up many times. Each CDR3 protein is one row after TCRdb ran MiXCR on the 5' RACE reads. The sample consists of 150,000 to 200,000 distinct CDR3 sequences, 9.8% of them appearing once. Sequenced sample: blood, either unsorted or a sorted T cell fraction (not recorded which). The receptor's source is a female donor with ankylosing spondylitis or in good health (not recorded which).

CDR3 amino acids: CASSSRGKGGYTF. The CDR3 coding sequence is TGTGCCAGCAGCTCTCGAGGGAAGGGTGGCTACACCTTC. The J gene is TRBJ1-2, the V gene TRBV7-6, with D unresolved. Trimming removed 4 bases at V and 7 bases at J, with 13 bases between. The CDR3 has 13 residues. The germline gives CDR1 SGHVS, CDR2 FNYEAQ.